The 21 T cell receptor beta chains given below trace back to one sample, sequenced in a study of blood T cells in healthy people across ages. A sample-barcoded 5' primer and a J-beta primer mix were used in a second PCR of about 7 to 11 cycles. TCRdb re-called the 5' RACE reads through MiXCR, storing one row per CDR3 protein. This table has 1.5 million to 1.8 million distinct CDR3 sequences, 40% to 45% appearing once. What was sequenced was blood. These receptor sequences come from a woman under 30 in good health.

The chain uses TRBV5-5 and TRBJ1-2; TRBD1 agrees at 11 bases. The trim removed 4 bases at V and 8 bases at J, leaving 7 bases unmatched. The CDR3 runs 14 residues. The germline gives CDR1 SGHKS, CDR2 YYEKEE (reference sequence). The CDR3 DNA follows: TGTGCCAGCAGCAACGGACAGGGGGCGGTAGGCTACACCTTC. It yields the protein CASSNGQGAVGYTF.

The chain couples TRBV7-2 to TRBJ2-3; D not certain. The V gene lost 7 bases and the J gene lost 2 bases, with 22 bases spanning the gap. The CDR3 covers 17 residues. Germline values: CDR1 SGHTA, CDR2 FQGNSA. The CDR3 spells CASNPLTGVFITDTQYF. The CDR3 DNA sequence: TGTGCCAGCAACCCCCTGACCGGAGTCTTTATCACAGATACGCAGTATTTT.

The chain's CDR3 is CASSFTLGPINQPQHF. CDR3 coding DNA: TGTGCCAGCAGTTTTACCCTGGGTCCGATCAATCAGCCCCAGCATTTT. The chain carries TRBV6-2 or TRBV6-3 and TRBJ1-5; D gene unclear. The V end lost 4 bases, the J end lost 3 bases, and 16 bases lay between the germline ends. Germline CDR1 is MNHEY and CDR2 is SVGEGT. The CDR3 spans 16 residues.

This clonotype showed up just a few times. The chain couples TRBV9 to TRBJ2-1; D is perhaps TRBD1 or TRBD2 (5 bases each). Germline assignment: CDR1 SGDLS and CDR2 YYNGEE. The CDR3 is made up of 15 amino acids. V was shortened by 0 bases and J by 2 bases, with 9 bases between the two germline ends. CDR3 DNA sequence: TGTGCCAGCAGCGTAGAGGGGAGCCCCTACAATGAGCAGTTCTTC. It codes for CASSVEGSPYNEQFF.

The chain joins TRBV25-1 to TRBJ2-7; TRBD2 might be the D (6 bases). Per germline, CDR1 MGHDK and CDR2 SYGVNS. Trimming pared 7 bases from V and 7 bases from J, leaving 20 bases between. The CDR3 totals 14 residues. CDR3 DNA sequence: TGTGCCAGCACTGGGACTCCCAAATCCAATGAGCAGTACTTC. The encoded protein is CASTGTPKSNEQYF.

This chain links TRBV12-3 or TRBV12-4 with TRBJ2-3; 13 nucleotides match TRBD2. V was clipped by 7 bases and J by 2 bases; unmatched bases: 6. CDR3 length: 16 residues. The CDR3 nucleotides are TGTGCCAGCAAAGGACTAGCGGGGGACGACACAGATACGCAGTATTTT. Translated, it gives CASKGLAGDDTDTQYF.

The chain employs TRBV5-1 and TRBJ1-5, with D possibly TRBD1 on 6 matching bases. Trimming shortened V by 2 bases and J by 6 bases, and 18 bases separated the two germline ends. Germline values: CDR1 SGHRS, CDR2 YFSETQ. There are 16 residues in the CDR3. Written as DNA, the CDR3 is TGCGCCAGCAGCTTTGGGCCCGCCGGGGGCAGTCAGCCCCAGCATTTT. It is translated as CASSFGPAGGSQPQHF.

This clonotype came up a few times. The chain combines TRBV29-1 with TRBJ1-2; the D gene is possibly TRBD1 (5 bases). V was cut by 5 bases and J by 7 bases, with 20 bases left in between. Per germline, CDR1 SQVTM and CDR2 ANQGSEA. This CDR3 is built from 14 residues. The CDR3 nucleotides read TGCAGCGTTAATAGACGGCAGGGATCAAGTGGCTACACCTTC. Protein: CSVNRRQGSSGYTF.

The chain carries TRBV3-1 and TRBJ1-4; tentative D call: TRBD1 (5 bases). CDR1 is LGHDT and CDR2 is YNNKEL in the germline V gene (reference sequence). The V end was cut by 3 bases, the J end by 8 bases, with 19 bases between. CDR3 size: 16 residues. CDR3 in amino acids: CASSQTLIGGREKLFF. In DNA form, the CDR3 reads TGTGCCAGCAGCCAGACCCTGATCGGGGGTCGCGAAAAACTGTTTTTT.

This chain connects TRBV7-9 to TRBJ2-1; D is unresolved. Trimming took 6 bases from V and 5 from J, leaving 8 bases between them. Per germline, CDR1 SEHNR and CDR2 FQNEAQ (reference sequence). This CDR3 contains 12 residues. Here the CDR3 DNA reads TGTGCCAGCAGTCGGTATAACAATGAGCAGTTCTTC. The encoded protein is CASSRYNNEQFF.

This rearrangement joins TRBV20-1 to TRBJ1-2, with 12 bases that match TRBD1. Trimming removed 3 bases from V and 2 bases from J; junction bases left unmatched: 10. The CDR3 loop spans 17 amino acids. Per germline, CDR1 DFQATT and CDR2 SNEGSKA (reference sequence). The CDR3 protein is CSAREAWDRGRNYGYTF. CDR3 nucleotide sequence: TGCAGTGCTAGGGAAGCTTGGGACAGGGGGCGGAACTATGGCTACACCTTC.

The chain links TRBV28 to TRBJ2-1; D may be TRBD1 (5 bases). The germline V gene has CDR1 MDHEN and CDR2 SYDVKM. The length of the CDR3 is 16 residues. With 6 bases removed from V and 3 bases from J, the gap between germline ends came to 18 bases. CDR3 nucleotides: TGTGCCAGCAGAACCAATCTAGGGGCCGACTACAATGAGCAGTTCTTC. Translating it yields CASRTNLGADYNEQFF.

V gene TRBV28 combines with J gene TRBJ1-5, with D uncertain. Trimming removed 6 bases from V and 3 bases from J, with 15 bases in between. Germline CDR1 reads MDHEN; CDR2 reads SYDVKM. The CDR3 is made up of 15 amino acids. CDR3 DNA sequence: TGTGCCAGCAGGGGAATGGGTAGGGACAATCAGCCCCAGCATTTT. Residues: CASRGMGRDNQPQHF. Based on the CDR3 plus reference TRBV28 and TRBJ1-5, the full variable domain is DVKVTQSSRYLVKRTGEKVFLECVQDMDHENMFWYRQDPGLGLRLIYFSYDVKMKEKGDIPEGYSVSREKKERFSLILESASTNQTSMYLCASRGMGRDNQPQHFGDGTRLSIL.

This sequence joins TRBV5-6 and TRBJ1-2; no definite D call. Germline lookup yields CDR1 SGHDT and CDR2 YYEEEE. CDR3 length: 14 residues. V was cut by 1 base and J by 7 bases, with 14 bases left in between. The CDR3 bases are TGTGCCAGCAGCTTGCGGATGTGGGGAGGTGGCTACACCTTC. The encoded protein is CASSLRMWGGGYTF. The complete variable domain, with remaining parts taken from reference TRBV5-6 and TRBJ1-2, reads DAGVTQSPTHLIKTRGQQVTLRCSPKSGHDTVSWYQQALGQGPQFIFQYYEEEERQRGNFPDRFSGHQFPNYSSELNVNALLLGDSALYLCASSLRMWGGGYTFGSGTRLTVV.

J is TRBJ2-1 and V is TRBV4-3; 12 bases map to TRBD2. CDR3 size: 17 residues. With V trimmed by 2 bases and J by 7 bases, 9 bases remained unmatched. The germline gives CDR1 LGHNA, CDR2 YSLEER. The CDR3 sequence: CASSQLSSGGAGNEQFF. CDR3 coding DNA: TGCGCCAGCAGCCAATTATCTAGCGGGGGGGCAGGGAATGAGCAGTTCTTC.

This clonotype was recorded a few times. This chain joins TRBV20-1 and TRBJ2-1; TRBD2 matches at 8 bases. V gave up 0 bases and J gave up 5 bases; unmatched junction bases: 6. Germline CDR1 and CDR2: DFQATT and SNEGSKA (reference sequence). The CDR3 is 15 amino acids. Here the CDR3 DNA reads TGCAGTGCTAGAGATCCAGCGGGAGTAGACAATGAGCAGTTCTTC. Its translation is CSARDPAGVDNEQFF.

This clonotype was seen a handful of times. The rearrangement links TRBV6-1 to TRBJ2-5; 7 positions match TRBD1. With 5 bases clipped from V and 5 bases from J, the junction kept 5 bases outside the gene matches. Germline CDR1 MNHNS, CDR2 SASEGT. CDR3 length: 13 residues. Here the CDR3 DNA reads TGTGCCAGCAGTCCAGGACAGGCTGAGACCCAGTACTTC. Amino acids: CASSPGQAETQYF.

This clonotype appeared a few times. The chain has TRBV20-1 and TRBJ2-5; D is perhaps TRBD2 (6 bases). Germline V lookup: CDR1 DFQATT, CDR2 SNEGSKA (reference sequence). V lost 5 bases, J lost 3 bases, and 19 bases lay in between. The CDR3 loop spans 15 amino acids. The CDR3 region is CSADLPAGGKETQYF. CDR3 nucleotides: TGCAGTGCTGACCTCCCGGCAGGAGGGAAAGAGACCCAGTACTTC.

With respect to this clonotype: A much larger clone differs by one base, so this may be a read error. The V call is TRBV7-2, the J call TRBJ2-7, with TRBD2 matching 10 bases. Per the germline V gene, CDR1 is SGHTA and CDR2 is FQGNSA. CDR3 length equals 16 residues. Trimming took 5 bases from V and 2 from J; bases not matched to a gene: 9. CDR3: CASSKASGSSPYEQYF. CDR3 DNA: TGTGCCAGCAGCAAGGCTAGCGGGAGTTCTCCCTACGAGCAGTACTTC.

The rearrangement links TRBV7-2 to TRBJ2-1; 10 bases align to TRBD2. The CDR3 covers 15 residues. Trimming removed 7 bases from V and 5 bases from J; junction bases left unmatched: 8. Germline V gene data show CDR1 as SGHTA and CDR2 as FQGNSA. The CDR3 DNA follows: TGTGCCAGCACAACCGGGACTAGCGACAACAATGAGCAGTTCTTC. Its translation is CASTTGTSDNNEQFF.

CDR3 sequence reads: CASSLSLESTDTQYF. CDR3 coding DNA: TGCGCCAGCAGCTTGTCCCTAGAGAGCACAGATACGCAGTATTTT. This chain joins TRBV5-1 and TRBJ2-3; D not resolved. The CDR3 contains 15 residues. Trimming removed 1 base at V and 0 bases at J, with 9 bases between. Germline values: CDR1 SGHRS, CDR2 YFSETQ.